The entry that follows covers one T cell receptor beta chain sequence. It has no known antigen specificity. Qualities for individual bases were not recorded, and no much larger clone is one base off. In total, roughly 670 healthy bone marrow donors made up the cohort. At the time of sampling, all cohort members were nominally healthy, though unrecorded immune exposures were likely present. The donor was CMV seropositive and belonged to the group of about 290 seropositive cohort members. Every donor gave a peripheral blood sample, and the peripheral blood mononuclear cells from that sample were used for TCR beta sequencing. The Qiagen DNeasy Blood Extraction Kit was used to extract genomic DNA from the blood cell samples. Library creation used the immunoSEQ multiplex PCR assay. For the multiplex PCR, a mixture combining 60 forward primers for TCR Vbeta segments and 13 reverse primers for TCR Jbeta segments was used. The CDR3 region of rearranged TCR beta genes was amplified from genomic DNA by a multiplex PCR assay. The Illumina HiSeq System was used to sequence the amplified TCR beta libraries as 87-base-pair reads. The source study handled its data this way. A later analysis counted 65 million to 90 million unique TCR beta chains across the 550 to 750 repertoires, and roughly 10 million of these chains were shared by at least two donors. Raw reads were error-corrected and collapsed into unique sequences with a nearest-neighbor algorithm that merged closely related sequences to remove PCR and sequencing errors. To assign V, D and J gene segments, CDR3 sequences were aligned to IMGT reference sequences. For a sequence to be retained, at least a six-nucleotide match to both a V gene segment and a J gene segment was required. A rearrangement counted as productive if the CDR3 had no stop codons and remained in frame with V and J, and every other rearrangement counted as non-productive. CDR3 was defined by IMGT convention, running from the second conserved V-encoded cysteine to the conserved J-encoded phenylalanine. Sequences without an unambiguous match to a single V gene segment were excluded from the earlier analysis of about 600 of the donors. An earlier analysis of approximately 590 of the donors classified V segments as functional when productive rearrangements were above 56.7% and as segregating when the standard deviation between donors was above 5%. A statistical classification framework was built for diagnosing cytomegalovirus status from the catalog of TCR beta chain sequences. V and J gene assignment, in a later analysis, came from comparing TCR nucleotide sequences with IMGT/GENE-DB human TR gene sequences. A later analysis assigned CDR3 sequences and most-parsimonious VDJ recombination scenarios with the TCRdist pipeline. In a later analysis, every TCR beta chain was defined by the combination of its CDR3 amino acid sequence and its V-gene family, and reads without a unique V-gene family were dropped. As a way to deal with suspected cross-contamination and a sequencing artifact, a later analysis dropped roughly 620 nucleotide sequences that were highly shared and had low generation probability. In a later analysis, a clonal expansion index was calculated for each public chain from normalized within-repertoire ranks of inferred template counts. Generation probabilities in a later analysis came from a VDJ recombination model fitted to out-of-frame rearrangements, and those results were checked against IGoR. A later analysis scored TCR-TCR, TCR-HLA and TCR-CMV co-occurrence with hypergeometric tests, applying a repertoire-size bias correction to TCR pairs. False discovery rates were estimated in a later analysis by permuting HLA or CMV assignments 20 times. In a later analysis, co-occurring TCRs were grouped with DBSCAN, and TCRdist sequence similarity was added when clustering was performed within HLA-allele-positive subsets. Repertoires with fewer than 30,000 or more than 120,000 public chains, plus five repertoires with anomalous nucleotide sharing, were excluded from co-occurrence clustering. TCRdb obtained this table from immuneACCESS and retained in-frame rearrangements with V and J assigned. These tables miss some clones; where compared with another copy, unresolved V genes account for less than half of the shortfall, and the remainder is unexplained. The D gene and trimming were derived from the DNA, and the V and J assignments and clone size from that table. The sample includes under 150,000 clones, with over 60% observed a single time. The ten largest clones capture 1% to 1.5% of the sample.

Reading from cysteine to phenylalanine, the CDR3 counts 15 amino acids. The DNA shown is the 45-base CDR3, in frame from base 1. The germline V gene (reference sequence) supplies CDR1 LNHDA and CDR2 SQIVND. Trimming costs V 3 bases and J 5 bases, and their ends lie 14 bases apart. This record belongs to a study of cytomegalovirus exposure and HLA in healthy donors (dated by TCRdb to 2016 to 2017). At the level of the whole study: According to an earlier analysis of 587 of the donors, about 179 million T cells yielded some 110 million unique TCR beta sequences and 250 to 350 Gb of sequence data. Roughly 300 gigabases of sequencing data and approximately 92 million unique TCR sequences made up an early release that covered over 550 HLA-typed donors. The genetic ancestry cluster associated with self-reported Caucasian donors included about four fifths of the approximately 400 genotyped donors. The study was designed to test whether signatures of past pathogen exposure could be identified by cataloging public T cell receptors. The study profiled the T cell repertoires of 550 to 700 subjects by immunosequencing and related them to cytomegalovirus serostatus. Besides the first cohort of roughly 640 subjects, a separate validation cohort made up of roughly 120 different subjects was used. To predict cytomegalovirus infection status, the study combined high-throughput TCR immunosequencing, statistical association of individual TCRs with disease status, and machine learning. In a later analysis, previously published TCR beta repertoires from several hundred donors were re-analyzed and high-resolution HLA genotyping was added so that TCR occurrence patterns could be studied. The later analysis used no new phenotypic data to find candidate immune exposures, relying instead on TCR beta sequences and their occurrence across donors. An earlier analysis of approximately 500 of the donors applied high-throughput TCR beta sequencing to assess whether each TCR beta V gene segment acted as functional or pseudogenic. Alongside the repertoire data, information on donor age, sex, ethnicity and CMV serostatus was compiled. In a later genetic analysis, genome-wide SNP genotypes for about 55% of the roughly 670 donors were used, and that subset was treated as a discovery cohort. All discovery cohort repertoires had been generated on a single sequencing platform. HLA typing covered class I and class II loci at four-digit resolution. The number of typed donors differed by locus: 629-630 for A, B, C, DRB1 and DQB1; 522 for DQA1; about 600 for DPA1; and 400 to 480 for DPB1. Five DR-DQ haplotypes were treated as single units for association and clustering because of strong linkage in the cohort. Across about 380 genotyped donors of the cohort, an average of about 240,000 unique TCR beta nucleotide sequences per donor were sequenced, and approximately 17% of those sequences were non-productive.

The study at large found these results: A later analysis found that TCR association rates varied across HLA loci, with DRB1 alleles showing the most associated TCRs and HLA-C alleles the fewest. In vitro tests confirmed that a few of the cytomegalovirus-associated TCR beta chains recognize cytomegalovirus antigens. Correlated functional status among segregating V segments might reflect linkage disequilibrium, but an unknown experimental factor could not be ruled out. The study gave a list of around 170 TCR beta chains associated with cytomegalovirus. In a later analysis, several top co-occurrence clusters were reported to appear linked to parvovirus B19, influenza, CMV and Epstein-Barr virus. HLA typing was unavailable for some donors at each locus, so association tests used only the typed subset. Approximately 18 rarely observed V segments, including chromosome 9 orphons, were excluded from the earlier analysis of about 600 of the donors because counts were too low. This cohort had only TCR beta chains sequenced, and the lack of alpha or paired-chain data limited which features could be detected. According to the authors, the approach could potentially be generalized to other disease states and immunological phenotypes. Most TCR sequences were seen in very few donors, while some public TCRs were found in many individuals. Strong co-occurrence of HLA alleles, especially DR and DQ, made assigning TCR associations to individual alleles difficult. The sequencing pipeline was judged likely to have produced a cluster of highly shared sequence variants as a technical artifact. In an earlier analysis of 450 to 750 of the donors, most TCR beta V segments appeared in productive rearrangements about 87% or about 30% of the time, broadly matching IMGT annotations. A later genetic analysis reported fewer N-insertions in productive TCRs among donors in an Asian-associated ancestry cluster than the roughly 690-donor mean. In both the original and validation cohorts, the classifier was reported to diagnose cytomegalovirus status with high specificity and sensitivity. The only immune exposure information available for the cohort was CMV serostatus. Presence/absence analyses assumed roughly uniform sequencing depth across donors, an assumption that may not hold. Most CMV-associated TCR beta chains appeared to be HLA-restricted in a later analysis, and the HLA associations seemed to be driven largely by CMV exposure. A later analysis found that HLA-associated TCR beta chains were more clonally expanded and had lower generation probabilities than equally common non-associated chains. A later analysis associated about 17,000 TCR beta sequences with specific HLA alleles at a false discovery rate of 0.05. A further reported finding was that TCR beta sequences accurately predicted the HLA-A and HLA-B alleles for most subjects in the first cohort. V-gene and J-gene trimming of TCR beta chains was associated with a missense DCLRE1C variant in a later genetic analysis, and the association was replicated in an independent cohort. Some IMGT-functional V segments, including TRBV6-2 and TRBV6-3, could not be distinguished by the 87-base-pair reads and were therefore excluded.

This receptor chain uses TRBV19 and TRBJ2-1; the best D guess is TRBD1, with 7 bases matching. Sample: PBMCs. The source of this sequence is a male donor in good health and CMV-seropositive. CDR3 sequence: CASSIGGTENNEQFF. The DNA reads TGTGCCAGTAGTATCGGCGGGACAGAGAACAATGAGCAGTTCTTC.